The 20 T cell receptor beta chains given below trace back to one sample, sequenced in a study of graft-versus-host responses after intestinal transplantation. Sequenced by immunoSEQ multiplex PCR; TCRdb stores in-frame clones only, minus some. The profile shows roughly 110,000 clones, over 80% of them singletons. For these TCRs, the target antigens are not known. The sequencing here drew on unstimulated CD4+ T cells sorted from spleen or lymph node cells, taken before transplant. These receptor sequences come from a human donor who was the organ donor for an intestinal transplant.

V and J are TRBV19 and TRBJ2-5, with 10 bases that match TRBD2. Germline V gene lookup returns CDR1 LNHDA and CDR2 SQIVND (reference sequence). The CDR3 totals 17 residues. V trimming: 3 bases; J trimming: 2 bases; junction bases outside the gene matches: 9. CDR3 nucleotides: TGTGCCAGTAGTATTGGTGTTTCTAGCGGGGGACAAGAGACCCAGTACTTC. It yields the protein CASSIGVSSGGQETQYF.

This clone was counted a single time. The chain links TRBV6-5 to TRBJ2-7; 7 bases agree with TRBD2. The germline CDR1 and CDR2 sequences are MNHEY and SVGAGI. This CDR3 comprises 16 residues. J lost 2 bases, V lost 2 bases, and 9 bases had no gene match. CDR3 coding DNA: TGTGCCAGCAGTTACAGGTGGAGCGGGGCGCCCTACGAGCAGTACTTC. Its translation is CASSYRWSGAPYEQYF.

The rearrangement links TRBV9 to TRBJ2-1, with 9 bases identical to TRBD2. This CDR3 contains 17 residues. Germline V lookup: CDR1 SGDLS, CDR2 YYNGEE. The V gene end was trimmed by 4 bases and the J gene end by 1 base; junction bases not matched to a gene: 9. The CDR3: CASSQRGASTSYNEQFF. CDR3 sequence (DNA): TGTGCCAGCAGCCAGCGGGGGGCCTCCACGTCCTACAATGAGCAGTTCTTC.

This sequence joins TRBV7-2 and TRBJ2-1; D perhaps matches TRBD2 (5 bases). This CDR3 comprises 16 residues. Germline CDR1 reads SGHTA; CDR2 reads FQGNSA. With 1 base removed from V and 0 bases from J, the gap between germline ends came to 10 bases. In DNA, the CDR3 is TGTGCCAGCAGCTTAGGGCTGGGGAGCTCCTACAATGAGCAGTTCTTC. This translates into CASSLGLGSSYNEQFF.

This sequence joins TRBV7-3 and TRBJ2-7; a weak D match, TRBD2 (6 bases). With 5 bases removed from V and 3 bases from J, the gap between germline ends came to 14 bases. CDR1 is SGHTA and CDR2 is FQGTGA in the germline V gene. The CDR3 loop spans 14 amino acids. The CDR3 DNA reads TGTGCCAGCAGCGCGGCTCCCGGGGGCTACGAGCAGTACTTC. It translates to CASSAAPGGYEQYF.

The DNA for the CDR3 is TGTGCCAGCACCCCCCCGGACAGGAACACTGAAGCTTTCTTT. Protein product: CASTPPDRNTEAFF. The chain links TRBV28 to TRBJ1-1; maybe TRBD1 (6 bases). The length of the CDR3 is 14 residues. The germline V and J ends were trimmed by 7 bases and 1 base, with 13 bases remaining between them. The germline V gene encodes CDR1 MDHEN and CDR2 SYDVKM.

In this sample, this clone turned up a few times. The V call is TRBV18, the J call TRBJ1-4, with D hard to call. Germline V lookup: CDR1 KGHSH, CDR2 LQKENI. V dropped 2 bases and J dropped 8 bases, with 9 bases sitting between them. This CDR3 contains 13 residues. CDR3 sequence reads: CASSPKQREKLFF. CDR3 DNA: TGTGCCAGCTCACCAAAACAGAGGGAAAAACTGTTTTTT.

This clone came up a few times. The chain's CDR3 is CASSGQGPNYGYTF. Written as DNA, the CDR3 is TGTGCCAGCAGCGGACAGGGACCTAACTATGGCTACACCTTC. J is TRBJ1-2 and V is TRBV11-3, with 8 bases aligning to TRBD1. CDR3 length equals 14 residues. V shed 5 bases and J 0 bases; nucleotides not matched to a gene: 2. Germline V CDR1 and CDR2: SGHNT, YENEEA.

The V and J genes are TRBV6-6 and TRBJ2-7; 7 bases fit TRBD2. J was trimmed by 2 bases and V by 0 bases; bases with no gene match: 4. CDR3 length: 15 residues. The germline gives CDR1 MNHNY, CDR2 SVGAGI (reference sequence). This CDR3 is CASSYSPGGPYEQYF. In DNA form, the CDR3 reads TGTGCCAGCAGTTACTCCCCGGGAGGACCCTACGAGCAGTACTTC.

The J gene is TRBJ1-2, the V gene TRBV6-6; 9 nucleotides align to TRBD1. J lost 7 bases, V lost 2 bases, and 5 bases had no gene match. Germline CDR1 MNHNY, CDR2 SVGAGI (reference sequence). The CDR3 length is 14 residues. The DNA of the CDR3 is TGTGCCAGCAGTTACACCGGGACAGGGAGTGGCTACACCTTC. It translates to CASSYTGTGSGYTF.

Only one count was recorded for this clone. V is TRBV11-2 and J is TRBJ2-3; D is unclear. The V end lost 5 bases, the J end lost 8 bases, and 20 bases lay between the germline ends. Germline V gene sequence: CDR1 SGHAT, CDR2 FQNNGV. The CDR3 loop spans 15 amino acids. The DNA for the CDR3 is TGTGCCAGCAGCCTAGGTGCCACATATGCTGCTACGCAGTATTTT. Amino acid sequence: CASSLGATYAATQYF. Supplemented by reference TRBV11-2 and TRBJ2-3, the full variable domain reads EAGVAQSPRYKIIEKRQSVAFWCNPISGHATLYWYQQILGQGPKLLIQFQNNGVVDDSQLPKDRFSAERLKGVDSTLKIQPAKLEDSAVYLCASSLGATYAATQYFGPGTRLTVL.

The chain uses TRBV4-1 and TRBJ1-1; possible D gene TRBD1, 6 bases. Germline CDR1 reads MGHRA; CDR2 reads YSYEKL. This CDR3 is built from 17 residues. V was pared by 0 bases and J by 1 base, with 15 bases between. The CDR3: CASSQEGTGRRNTEAFF. The CDR3 bases are TGCGCCAGCAGCCAAGAGGGAACAGGGCGGCGGAACACTGAAGCTTTCTTT.

The chain links TRBV19 to TRBJ2-1; the match to TRBD2 covers 8 bases. This CDR3 comprises 14 residues. V was clipped by 11 bases and J by 2 bases; unmatched bases: 8. Germline values: CDR1 LNHDA, CDR2 SQIVND (reference sequence). The CDR3 coding sequence is TGTGCCTCTCGGGCGGGGGGTACCTACAATGAGCAGTTCTTC. Protein: CASRAGGTYNEQFF.

This chain links TRBV15 with TRBJ2-1, with 10 bases matching TRBD1. The J segment lost 5 bases and the V segment lost 3 bases, leaving 4 bases of the junction unmatched. The germline V gene encodes CDR1 LNHNV and CDR2 YYDKDF (reference sequence). The CDR3 spans 15 residues. This chain's CDR3 is CATSRGQGPNNEQFF. The CDR3 DNA sequence: TGTGCCACCAGCAGGGGACAGGGGCCAAACAATGAGCAGTTCTTC.

The chain links TRBV10-3 to TRBJ2-5, with 8 nucleotides matching TRBD1. CDR3 length: 13 amino acids. Looked up from germline, CDR1 is ENHRY and CDR2 is SYGVKD. V was clipped by 9 bases and J by 5 bases; unmatched bases: 8. The DNA of the CDR3 is TGTGCCATGACCCAGGGGGCGGGGGAGACCCAGTACTTC. It translates to CAMTQGAGETQYF.

The CDR3 loop reads CASSSPNAGRGNQPQHF. CDR3 sequence (DNA): TGTGCCAGCAGTTCCCCGAATGCAGGCAGGGGCAATCAGCCCCAGCATTTT. The chain links TRBV28 to TRBJ1-5, with a possible D match to TRBD1 (5 bases). The CDR3 has 17 residues. V lost 4 bases and J lost 2, with 18 bases in between. Germline V lookup: CDR1 MDHEN, CDR2 SYDVKM. The full variable domain, completed using reference TRBV28 and TRBJ1-5, is DVKVTQSSRYLVKRTGEKVFLECVQDMDHENMFWYRQDPGLGLRLIYFSYDVKMKEKGDIPEGYSVSREKKERFSLILESASTNQTSMYLCASSSPNAGRGNQPQHFGDGTRLSIL.

The chain links TRBV18 to TRBJ1-2, with TRBD1 matching over 7 bases. The CDR3 totals 14 residues. Per the germline V gene, CDR1 is KGHSH and CDR2 is LQKENI. J gave up 7 bases and V 0 bases, and 5 bases lay outside the gene matches. CDR3 residues: CASSPPDRVSGYTF. CDR3 nucleotides: TGTGCCAGCTCACCACCCGACAGGGTGTCTGGCTACACCTTC.

V and J are TRBV5-1 and TRBJ2-5; D gene ambiguous. The V end was cut by 0 bases, the J end by 2 bases, with 14 bases between. Per germline, CDR1 SGHRS and CDR2 YFSETQ. This CDR3 region has 16 residues. The CDR3, as DNA: TGCGCCAGCAGCTTGGCTGGTGGGGAACCACAAGAGACCCAGTACTTC. It yields the protein CASSLAGGEPQETQYF. The whole variable domain, filled in from reference TRBV5-1 and TRBJ2-5, reads KAGVTQTPRYLIKTRGQQVTLSCSPISGHRSVSWYQQTPGQGLQFLFEYFSETQRNKGNFPGRFSGRQFSNSRSEMNVSTLELGDSALYLCASSLAGGEPQETQYFGPGTRLLVL.

This clone was found once. The genes are TRBV5-1 and TRBJ2-1; D is undetermined. The CDR3 has 13 amino acids. Germline CDR1 and CDR2: SGHRS and YFSETQ. With 5 bases removed from V and 1 base from J, the gap between germline ends came to 7 bases. CDR3 in amino acids: CASRVDSYNEQFF. DNA of the CDR3: TGCGCCAGCAGAGTAGATTCCTACAATGAGCAGTTCTTC.

The sample holds one count of this clone. The chain couples TRBV4-2 to TRBJ1-2; the match to TRBD1 covers 7 bases. With V trimmed by 5 bases and J by 5 bases, 2 bases remained unmatched. Germline V gene lookup returns CDR1 LGHNA and CDR2 YNFKEQ. This CDR3 region has 12 residues. The CDR3 protein is CASSMTGYGYTF. CDR3 bases: TGTGCCAGCAGCATGACAGGGTATGGCTACACCTTC.